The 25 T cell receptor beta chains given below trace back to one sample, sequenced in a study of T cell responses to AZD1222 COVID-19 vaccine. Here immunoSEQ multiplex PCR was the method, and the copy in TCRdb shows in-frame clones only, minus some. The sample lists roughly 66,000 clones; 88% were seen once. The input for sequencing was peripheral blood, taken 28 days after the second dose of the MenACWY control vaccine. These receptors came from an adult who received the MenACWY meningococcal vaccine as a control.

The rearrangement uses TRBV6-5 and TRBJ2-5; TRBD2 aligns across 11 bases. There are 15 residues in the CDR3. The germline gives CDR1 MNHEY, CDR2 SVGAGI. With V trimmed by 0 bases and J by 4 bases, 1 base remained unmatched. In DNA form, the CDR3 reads TGTGCCAGCAGTTACTCTGGGACTAGCGGAGAGACCCAGTACTTC. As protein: CASSYSGTSGETQYF.

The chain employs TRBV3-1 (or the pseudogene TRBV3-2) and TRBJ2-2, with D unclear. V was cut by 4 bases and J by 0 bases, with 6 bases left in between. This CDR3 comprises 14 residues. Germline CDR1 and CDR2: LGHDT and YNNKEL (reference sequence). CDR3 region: CASSPSANTGELFF. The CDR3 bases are TGTGCCAGCAGCCCAAGCGCGAACACCGGGGAGCTGTTTTTT.

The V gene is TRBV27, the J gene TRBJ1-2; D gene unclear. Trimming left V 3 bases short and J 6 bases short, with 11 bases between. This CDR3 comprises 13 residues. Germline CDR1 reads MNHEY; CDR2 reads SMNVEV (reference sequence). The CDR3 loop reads CASSFPGSHGYTF. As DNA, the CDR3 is TGTGCCAGCAGTTTTCCTGGGAGCCATGGCTACACCTTC.

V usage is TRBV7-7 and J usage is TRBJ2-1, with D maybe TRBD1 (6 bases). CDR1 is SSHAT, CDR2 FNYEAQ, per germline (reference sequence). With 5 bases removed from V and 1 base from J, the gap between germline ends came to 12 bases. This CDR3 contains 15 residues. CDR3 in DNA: TGTGCCAGCAGCCGAGGACAGTCGTCCTACAATGAGCAGTTCTTC. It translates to CASSRGQSSYNEQFF.

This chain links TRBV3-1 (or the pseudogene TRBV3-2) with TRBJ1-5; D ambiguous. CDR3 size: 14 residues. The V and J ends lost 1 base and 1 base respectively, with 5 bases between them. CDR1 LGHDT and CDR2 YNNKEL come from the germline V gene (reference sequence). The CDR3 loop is CASSQGGSNQPQHF. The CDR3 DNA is TGTGCCAGCAGCCAAGGAGGGAGCAATCAGCCCCAGCATTTT.

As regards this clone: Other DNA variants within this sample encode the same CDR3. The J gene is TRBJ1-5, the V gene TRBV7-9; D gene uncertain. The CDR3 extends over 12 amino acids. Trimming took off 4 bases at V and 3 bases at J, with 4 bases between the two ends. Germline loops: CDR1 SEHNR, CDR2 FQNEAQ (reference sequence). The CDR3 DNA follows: TGTGCCAGCAGCTCCAACAATCAGCCCCAGCATTTT. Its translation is CASSSNNQPQHF. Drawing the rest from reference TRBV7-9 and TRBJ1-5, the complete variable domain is DTGVSQNPRHKITKRGQNVTFRCDPISEHNRLYWYRQTLGQGPEFLTYFQNEAQLEKSRLLSDRFSAERPKGSFSTLEIQRTEQGDSAMYLCASSSNNQPQHFGDGTRLSIL.

The CDR3 region is CASSPRGGETQYF. The CDR3, as DNA: TGTGCCAGCAGTCCCAGAGGCGGAGAGACCCAGTACTTC. The chain uses TRBV12-3 or TRBV12-4 and TRBJ2-5; D remains unclear. V was shortened by 5 bases and J by 4 bases, with 11 bases between the two germline ends. This CDR3 has 13 amino acids.

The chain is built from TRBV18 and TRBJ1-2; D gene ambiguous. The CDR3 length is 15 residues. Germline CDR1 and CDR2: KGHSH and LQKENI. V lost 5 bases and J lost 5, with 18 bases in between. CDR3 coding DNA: TGTGCCAGCTCATCAGGAGCCGTGGGCGTTTATGGCTACACCTTC. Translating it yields CASSSGAVGVYGYTF.

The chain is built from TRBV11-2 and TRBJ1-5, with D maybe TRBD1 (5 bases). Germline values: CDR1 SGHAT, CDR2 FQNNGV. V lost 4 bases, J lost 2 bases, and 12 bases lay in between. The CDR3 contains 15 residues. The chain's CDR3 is CASSSGGQGNQPQHF. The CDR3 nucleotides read TGTGCCAGCAGCTCCGGAGGACAAGGCAATCAGCCCCAGCATTTT.

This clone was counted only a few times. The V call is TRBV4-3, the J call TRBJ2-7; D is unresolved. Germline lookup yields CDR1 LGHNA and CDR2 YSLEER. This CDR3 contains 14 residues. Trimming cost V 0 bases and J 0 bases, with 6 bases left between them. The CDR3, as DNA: TGCGCCAGCAGCCAAGATCCTAACTCCTACGAGCAGTACTTC. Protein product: CASSQDPNSYEQYF.

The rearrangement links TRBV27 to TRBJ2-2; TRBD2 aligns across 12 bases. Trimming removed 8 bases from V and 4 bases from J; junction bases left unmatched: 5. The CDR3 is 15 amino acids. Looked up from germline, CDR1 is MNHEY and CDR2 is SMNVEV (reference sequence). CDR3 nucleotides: TGTGCCAGCGCTACTAGCGGGAGGTCCACCGGGGAGCTGTTTTTT. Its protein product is CASATSGRSTGELFF.

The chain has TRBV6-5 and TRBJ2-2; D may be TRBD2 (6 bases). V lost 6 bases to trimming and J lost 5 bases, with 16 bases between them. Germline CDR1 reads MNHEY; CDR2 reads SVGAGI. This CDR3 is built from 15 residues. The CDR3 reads CASSTGRGGTGELFF. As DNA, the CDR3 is TGTGCCAGCAGCACAGGAAGGGGAGGAACCGGGGAGCTGTTTTTT.

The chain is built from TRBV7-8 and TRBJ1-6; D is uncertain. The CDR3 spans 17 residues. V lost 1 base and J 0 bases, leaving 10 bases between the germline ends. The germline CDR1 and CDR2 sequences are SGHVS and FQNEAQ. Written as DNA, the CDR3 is TGTGCCAGCAGCTTAGAGATCGTCTCCTCCTATAATTCACCCCTCCACTTT. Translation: CASSLEIVSSYNSPLHF.

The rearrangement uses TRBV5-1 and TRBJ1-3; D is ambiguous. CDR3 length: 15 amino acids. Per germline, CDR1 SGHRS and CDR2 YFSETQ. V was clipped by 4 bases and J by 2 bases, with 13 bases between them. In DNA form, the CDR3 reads TGCGCCAGCAGCCCGTCGGGCCGTACTGGAAACACCATATATTTT. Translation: CASSPSGRTGNTIYF.

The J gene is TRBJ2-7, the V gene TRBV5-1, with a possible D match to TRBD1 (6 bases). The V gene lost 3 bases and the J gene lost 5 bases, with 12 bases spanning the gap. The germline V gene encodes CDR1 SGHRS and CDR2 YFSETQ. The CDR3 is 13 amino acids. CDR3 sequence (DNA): TGCGCCAGCAGCTCCCAGGGGTTAGACGAGCAGTACTTC. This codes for CASSSQGLDEQYF.

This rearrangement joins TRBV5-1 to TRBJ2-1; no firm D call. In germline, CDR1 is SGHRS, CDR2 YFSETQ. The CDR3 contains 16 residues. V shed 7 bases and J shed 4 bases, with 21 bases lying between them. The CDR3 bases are TGCGCCAGCGGCCCGGCACTCTCTTCAGATTACAATGAGCAGTTCTTC. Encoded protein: CASGPALSSDYNEQFF.

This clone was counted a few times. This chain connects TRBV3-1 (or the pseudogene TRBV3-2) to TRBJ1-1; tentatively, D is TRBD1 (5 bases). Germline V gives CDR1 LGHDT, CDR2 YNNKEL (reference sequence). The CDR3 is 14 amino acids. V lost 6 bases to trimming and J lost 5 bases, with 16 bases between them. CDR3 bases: TGTGCCAGCAGGAAGGGGAGGGTACGGACTGAAGCTTTCTTT. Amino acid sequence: CASRKGRVRTEAFF.

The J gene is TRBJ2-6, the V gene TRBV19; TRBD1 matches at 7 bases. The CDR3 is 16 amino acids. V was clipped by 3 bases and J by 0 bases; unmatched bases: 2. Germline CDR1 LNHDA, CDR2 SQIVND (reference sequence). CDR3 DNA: TGTGCCAGTAGTATGACAGGGAACTCTGGGGCCAACGTCCTGACTTTC. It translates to CASSMTGNSGANVLTF.

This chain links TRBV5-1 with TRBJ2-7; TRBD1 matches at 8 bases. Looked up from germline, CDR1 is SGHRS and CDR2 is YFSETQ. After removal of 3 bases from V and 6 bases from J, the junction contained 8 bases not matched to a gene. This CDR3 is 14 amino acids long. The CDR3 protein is CASSYRGQVSEQYF. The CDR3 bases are TGCGCCAGCAGCTACCGGGGACAGGTTAGCGAGCAGTACTTC.

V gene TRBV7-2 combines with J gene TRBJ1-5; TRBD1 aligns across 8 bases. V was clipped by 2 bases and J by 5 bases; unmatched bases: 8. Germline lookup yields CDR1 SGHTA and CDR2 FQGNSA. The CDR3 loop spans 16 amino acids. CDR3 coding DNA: TGTGCCAGCAGCTTAAGCGGACAGGGCGACTATCAGCCCCAGCATTTT. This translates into CASSLSGQGDYQPQHF.

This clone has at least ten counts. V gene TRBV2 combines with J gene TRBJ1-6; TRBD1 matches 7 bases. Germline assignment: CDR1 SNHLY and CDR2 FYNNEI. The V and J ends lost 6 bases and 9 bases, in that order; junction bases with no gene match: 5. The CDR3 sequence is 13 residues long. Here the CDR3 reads CASRTGLGSPLHF. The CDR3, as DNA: TGTGCCAGCAGGACAGGGCTGGGTTCACCCCTCCACTTT.

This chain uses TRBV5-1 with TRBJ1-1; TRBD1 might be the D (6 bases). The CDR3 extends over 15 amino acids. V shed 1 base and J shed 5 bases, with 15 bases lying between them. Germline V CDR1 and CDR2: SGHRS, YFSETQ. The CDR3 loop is CASSLIEGVGTEAFF. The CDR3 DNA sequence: TGCGCCAGCAGCTTGATTGAGGGGGTGGGTACTGAAGCTTTCTTT.

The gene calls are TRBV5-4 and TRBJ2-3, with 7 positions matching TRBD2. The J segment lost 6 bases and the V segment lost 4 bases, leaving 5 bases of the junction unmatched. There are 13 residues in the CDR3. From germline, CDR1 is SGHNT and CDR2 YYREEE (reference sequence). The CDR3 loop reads CASSNAGGDTQYF. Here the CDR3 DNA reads TGTGCCAGCAGCAATGCCGGGGGGGATACGCAGTATTTT.

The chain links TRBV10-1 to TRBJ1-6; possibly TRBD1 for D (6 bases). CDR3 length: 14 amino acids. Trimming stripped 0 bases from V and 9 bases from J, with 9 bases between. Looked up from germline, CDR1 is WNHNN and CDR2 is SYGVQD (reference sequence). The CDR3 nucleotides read TGCGCCAGCAGTGAGTCGGGGGGCTCTTCACCCCTCCACTTT. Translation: CASSESGGSSPLHF.

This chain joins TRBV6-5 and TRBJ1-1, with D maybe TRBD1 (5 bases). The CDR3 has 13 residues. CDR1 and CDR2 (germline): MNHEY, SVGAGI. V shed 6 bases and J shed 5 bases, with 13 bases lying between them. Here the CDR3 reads CASSRGPGTEAFF. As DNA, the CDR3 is TGTGCCAGCAGCCGAGGACCAGGGACTGAAGCTTTCTTT.